The entry below gives a single T cell receptor beta chain sequence along with its context. The sample originates from a study of blood T cells in healthy people across ages. Healthy individuals of Caucasian origin from Russia, aged roughly 6 to 90, served as donors. A sample-barcoded 5' primer and a J-beta primer mix were used in a second PCR of about 7 to 12 cycles. Via MiXCR, TCRdb re-called the 5' RACE reads, giving one row per CDR3 protein. The table includes hundreds of thousands of distinct CDR3 sequences, roughly 25% detected once. Trimming removed 0 bases from V and 8 bases from J, with 10 bases in between. There are 14 residues in the CDR3. The germline V gene encodes CDR1 MNHEY and CDR2 SVGAGI. These data also featured in a second study, about T cells of mothers and their children.

The chain links TRBV6-5 to TRBJ1-4, with D unclear. The receptor comes from a boy aged 10-17 years in good health. The specimen sequenced was blood. CDR3 loop: CASSYSPWGEKLFF. The CDR3 DNA reads as TGTGCCAGCAGTTACTCCCCGTGGGGAGAAAAACTGTTTTTT.